The entry below describes one T cell receptor beta chain. TCRdb's table, derived via immunoSEQ multiplex PCR, lists solely in-frame clones and lacks some. The table records around 130,000 clones, roughly three quarters of them present only once. The data derive from a study of blood T cell repertoires in COVID-19. The sequencing sample was made of peripheral blood. The receptor was derived from a human donor in a cohort sampled during active COVID-19.

This chain's CDR3 is CASSYWSSGNTIYF. CDR3 bases: TGTGCCAGCAGTTACTGGAGCTCTGGAAACACCATATATTTT. The rearrangement links TRBV6-2 or TRBV6-3 to TRBJ1-3; D gene uncertain. Germline lookup yields CDR1 MNHEY and CDR2 SVGEGT. This CDR3 spans 14 amino acids. Trimming took off 1 base at V and 0 bases at J, with 4 bases between the two ends.